This T cell receptor (beta chain) was captured in a study of control samples from healthy donors and cancer patients. Profiled with immunoSEQ multiplex PCR; TCRdb holds only in-frame clones, not every one. The sample comprises 20,000 to 25,000 clones, 85% to 90% of which are singletons, and around 39% rests with the top ten. The CDR3 has 15 residues. Germline CDR1 and CDR2: MNHEY and SMNVEV (reference sequence). With 6 bases clipped from V and 5 bases from J, the junction kept 6 bases outside the gene matches. Material: PBMCs. The clonotype comes from a man between 60 and 75 years old with head and neck cancer. J is TRBJ2-1 and V is TRBV27; TRBD2 matches 11 bases. The CDR3 spells CASRSGTSGDNEQFF. DNA for the CDR3: TGTGCCAGCAGATCCGGGACTAGCGGCGACAATGAGCAGTTCTTC.